This T cell receptor (beta chain) was sequenced for a study of blood T cell repertoires in COVID-19. As for the study in general: Specimens from acute and convalescent COVID-19 originated in the United States, Italy and Spain. The cDNA or gDNA used as material had been derived from T cells, B-cell-depleted T cells, or PBMCs.

Trimming took off 6 bases at V and 1 base at J, with 10 bases between the two ends. Germline CDR1 reads MDHEN; CDR2 reads SYDVKM. The length of the CDR3 is 14 residues. Authors' analysis steps: Using reference gene primer amplification, nucleated cell counts were estimated. The protocol was immunoSEQ multiplex PCR, while the TCRdb copy is restricted to in-frame clones and leaves out a portion. V, J and clone size reflect that table, while D and trimming were determined from the DNA. The sample holds 90,000 to 100,000 clones; 82% are singletons and the top ten take more than 15%. The source is an elderly man with acute or convalescent COVID-19. Input material: peripheral blood. The chain couples TRBV28 to TRBJ1-3; D call uncertain. The CDR3 coding sequence is TGTGCCAGCAGCCCCGGTTGGTCTGGAAACACCATATATTTT. Translated: CASSPGWSGNTIYF.